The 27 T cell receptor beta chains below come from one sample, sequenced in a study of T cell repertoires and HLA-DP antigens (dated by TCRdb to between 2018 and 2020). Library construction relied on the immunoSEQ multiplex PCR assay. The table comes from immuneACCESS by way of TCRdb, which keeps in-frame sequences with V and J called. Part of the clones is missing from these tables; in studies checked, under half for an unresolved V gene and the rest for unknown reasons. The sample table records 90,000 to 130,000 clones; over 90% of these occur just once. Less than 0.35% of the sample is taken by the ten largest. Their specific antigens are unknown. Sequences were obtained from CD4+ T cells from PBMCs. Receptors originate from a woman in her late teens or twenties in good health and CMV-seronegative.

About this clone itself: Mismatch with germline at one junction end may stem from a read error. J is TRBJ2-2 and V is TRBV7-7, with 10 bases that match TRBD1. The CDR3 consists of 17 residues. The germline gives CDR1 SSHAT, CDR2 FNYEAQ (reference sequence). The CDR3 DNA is TGTGCTAGCAGCCAAAGGCCGGGACAGGGGAGAACCGGGGAGCTGTTTTTT. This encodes CASSQRPGQGRTGELFF.

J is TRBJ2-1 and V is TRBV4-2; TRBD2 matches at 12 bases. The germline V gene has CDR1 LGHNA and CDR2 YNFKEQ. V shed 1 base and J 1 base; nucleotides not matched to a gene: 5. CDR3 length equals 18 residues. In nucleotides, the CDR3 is TGTGCCAGCAGCCAAGCTAGCGGGAGGGCCTATTCCTACAATGAGCAGTTCTTC. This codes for CASSQASGRAYSYNEQFF.

The CDR3 region has the DNA TGTGCCAGCAGCACCCAGCGGGGGGGACCCCAAGAGACCCAGTACTTC. Its translation is CASSTQRGGPQETQYF. The V gene is TRBV11-2, the J gene TRBJ2-5; TRBD2 matches at 10 bases. Germline V gene data show CDR1 as SGHAT and CDR2 as FQNNGV. The CDR3 is 16 residues long. The V gene end was trimmed by 5 bases and the J gene end by 1 base; junction bases not matched to a gene: 7.

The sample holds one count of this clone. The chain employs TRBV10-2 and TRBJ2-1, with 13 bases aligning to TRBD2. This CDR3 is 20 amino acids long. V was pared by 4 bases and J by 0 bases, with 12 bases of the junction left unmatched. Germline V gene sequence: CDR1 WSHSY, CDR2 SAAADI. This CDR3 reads CASSAPGLAGSYSSYNEQFF. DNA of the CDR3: TGCGCCAGCAGTGCCCCGGGACTAGCGGGGTCCTACAGCTCCTACAATGAGCAGTTCTTC.

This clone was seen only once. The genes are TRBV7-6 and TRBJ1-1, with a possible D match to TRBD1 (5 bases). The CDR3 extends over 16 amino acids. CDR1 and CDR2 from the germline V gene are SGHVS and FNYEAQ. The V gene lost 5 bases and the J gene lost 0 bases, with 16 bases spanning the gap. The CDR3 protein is CASSAETAFLNTEAFF. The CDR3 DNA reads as TGTGCCAGCAGCGCCGAGACAGCTTTCCTGAACACTGAAGCTTTCTTT.

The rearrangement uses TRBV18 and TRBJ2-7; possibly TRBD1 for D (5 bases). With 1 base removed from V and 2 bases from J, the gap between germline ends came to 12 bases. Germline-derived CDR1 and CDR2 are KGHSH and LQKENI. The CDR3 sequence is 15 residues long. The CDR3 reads CASSPRAGITYEQYF. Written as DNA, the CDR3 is TGTGCCAGCTCACCACGGGCAGGGATCACCTACGAGCAGTACTTC.

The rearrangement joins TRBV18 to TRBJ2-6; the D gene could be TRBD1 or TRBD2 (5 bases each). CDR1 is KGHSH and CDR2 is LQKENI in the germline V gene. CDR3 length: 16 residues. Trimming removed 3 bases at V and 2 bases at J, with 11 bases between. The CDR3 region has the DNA TGTGCCAGCTCACCGCGAGGGGACCCTGGGGCCAACGTCCTGACTTTC. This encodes CASSPRGDPGANVLTF. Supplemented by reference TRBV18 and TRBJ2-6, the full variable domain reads NAGVMQNPRHLVRRRGQEARLRCSPMKGHSHVYWYRQLPEEGLKFMVYLQKENIIDESGMPKERFSAEFPKEGPSILRIQQVVRGDSAAYFCASSPRGDPGANVLTFGAGSRLTVL.

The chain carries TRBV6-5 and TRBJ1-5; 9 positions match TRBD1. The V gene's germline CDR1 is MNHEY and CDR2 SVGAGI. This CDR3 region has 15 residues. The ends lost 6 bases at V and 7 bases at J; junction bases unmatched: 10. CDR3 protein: CASSSLRTGVQPQHF. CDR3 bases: TGTGCCAGCAGCTCCCTACGGACAGGGGTCCAGCCCCAGCATTTT.

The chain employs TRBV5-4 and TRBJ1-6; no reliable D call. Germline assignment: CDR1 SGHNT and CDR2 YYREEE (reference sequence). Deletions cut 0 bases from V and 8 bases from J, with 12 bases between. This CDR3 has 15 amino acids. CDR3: CASSLEPTAYSPLHF. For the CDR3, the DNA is TGTGCCAGCAGCTTGGAACCGACGGCTTATTCACCCCTCCACTTT.

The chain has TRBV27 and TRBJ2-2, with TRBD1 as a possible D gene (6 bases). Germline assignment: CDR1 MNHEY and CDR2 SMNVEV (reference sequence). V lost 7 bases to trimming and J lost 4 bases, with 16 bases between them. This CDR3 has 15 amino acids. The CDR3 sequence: CASKLTGLATGELFF. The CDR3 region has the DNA TGTGCCAGCAAACTTACAGGGTTAGCCACCGGGGAGCTGTTTTTT.

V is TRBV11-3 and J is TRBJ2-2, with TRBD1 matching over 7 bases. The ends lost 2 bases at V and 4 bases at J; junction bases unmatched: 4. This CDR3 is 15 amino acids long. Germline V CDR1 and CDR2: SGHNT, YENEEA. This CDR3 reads CASSLRDSTTGELFF. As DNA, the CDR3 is TGTGCCAGCAGCTTAAGGGACAGCACCACCGGGGAGCTGTTTTTT.

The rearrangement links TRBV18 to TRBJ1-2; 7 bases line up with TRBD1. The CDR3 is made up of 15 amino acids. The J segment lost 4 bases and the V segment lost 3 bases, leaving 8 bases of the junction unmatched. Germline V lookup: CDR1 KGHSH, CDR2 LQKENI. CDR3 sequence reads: CASSPLQGVGYGYTF. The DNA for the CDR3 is TGTGCCAGCTCACCCCTGCAGGGGGTTGGCTATGGCTACACCTTC.

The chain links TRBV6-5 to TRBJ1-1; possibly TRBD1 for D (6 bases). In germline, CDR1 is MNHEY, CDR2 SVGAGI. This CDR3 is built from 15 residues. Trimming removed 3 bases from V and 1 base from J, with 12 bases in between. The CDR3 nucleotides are TGTGCCAGCAGTTATGGACAGAGGAGGAACACTGAAGCTTTCTTT. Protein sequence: CASSYGQRRNTEAFF.

CDR3 sequence (DNA): TGCGCCAGCAGCCAAGGGGTCGGGACTAGCGGGTACACAGATACGCAGTATTTT. Encoded protein: CASSQGVGTSGYTDTQYF. The rearrangement links TRBV4-3 to TRBJ2-3; TRBD2 matches at 12 bases. J gave up 2 bases and V 1 base, and 7 bases lay outside the gene matches. This CDR3 contains 18 residues. CDR1 is LGHNA and CDR2 is YSLEER in the germline V gene.

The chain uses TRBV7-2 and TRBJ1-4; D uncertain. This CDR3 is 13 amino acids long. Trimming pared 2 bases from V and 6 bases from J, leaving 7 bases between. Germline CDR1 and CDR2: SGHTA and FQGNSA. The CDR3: CASSLQWDEKLFF. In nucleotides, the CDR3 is TGTGCCAGCAGCTTACAATGGGATGAAAAACTGTTTTTT.

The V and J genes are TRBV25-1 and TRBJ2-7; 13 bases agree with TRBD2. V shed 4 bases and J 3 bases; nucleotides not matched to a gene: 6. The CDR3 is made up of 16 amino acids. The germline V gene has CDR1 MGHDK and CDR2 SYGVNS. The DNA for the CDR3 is TGTGCCAGCAGTGGGCCGGGGACTAGCGGGGACTACGAGCAGTACTTC. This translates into CASSGPGTSGDYEQYF.

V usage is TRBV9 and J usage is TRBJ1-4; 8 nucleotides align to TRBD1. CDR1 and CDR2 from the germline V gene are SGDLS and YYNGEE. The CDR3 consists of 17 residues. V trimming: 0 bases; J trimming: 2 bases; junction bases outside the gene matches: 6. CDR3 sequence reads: CASSVAGRGRTNEKLFF. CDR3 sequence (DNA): TGTGCCAGCAGCGTAGCGGGCAGGGGGCGGACTAATGAAAAACTGTTTTTT.

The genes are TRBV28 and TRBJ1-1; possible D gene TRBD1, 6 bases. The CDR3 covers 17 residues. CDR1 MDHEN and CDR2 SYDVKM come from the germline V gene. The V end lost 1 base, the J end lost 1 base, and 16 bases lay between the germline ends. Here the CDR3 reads CASSLLGQGDWNTEAFF. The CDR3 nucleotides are TGTGCCAGCAGTTTATTGGGACAAGGGGACTGGAACACTGAAGCTTTCTTT.

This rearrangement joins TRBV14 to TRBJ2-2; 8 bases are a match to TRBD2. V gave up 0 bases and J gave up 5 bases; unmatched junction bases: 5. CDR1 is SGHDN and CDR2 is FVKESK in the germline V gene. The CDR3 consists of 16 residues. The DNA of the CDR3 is TGTGCCAGCAGCCAAGAGTTAGGACTAGCTACCGGGGAGCTGTTTTTT. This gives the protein CASSQELGLATGELFF.

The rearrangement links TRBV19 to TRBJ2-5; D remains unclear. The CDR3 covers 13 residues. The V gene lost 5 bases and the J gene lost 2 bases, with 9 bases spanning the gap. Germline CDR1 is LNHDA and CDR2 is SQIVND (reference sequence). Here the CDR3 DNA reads TGTGCCAGTAGTCAACGGGTGCAAGAGACCCAGTACTTC. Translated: CASSQRVQETQYF.

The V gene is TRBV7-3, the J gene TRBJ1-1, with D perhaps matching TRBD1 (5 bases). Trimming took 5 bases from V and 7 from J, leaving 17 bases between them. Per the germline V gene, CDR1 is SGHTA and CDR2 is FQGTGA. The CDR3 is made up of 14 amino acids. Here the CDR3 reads CASSTGTSNHEAFF. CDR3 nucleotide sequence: TGTGCCAGCAGCACCGGGACCTCCAATCATGAAGCTTTCTTT.

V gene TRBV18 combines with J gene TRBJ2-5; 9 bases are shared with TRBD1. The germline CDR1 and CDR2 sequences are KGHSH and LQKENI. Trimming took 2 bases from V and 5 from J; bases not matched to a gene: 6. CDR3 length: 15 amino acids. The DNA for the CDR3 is TGTGCCAGCTCACCAAGACAGGGGGGTGAGGAGACCCAGTACTTC. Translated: CASSPRQGGEETQYF.

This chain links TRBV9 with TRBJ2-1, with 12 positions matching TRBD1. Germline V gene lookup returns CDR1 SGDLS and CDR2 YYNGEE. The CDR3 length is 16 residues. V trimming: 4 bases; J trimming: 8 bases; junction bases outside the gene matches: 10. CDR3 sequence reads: CASSTRGTGGMDEQFF. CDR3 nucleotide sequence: TGTGCCAGCAGCACGAGGGGGACAGGGGGCATGGATGAGCAGTTCTTC.

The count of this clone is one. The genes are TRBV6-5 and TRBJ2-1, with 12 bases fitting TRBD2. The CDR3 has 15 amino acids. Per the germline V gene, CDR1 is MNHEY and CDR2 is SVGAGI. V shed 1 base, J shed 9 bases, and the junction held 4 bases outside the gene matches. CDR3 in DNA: TGTGCCAGCAGTTACTTGGCTAGCGGGAGGGGTGAGCAGTTCTTC. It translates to CASSYLASGRGEQFF.

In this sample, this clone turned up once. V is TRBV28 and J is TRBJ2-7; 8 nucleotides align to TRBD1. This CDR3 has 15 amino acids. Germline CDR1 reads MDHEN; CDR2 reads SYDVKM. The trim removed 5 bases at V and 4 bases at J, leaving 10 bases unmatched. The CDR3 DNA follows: TGTGCCAGCAGTGGAGCCGGGACAGGAGAATACGAGCAGTACGTC. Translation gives CASSGAGTGEYEQYV.

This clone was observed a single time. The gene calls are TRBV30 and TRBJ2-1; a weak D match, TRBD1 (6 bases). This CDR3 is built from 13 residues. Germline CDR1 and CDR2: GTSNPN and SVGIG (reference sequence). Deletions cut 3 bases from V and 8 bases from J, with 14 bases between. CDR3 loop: CAWSRQGIHEQFF. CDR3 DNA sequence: TGTGCCTGGAGCAGGCAGGGGATCCATGAGCAGTTCTTC. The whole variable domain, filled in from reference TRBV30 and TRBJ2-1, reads SQTIHQWPATLVQPVGSPLSLECTVEGTSNPNLYWYRQAAGRGLQLLFYSVGIGQISSEVPQNLSASRPQDRQFILSSKKLLLSDSGFYLCAWSRQGIHEQFFGPGTRLTVL.

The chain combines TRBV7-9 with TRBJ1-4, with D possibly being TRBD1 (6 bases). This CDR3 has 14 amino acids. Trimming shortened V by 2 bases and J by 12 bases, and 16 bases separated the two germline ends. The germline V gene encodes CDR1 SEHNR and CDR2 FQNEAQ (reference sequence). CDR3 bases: TGTGCCAGCAGCTTAACAGGGCGAGGCCTCGAACTGTTTTTT. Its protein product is CASSLTGRGLELFF.